The 18 T cell receptor beta chains reported below all come from one sample, sequenced in a study of shared clonotypes between healthy human individuals. Method: immunoSEQ multiplex PCR; TCRdb's copy keeps in-frame clones and lacks some. The sample includes roughly 2.5 million clones, roughly 92% seen only once; the top ten take roughly 0.15%. Sequencing input: naive CD4+ T cells sorted from blood. Subset described: CD45RA+ positively selected. These receptors were taken from a man aged 18 to 35 in good health.

The V and J genes are TRBV6-1 and TRBJ1-2; D is unclear. With 0 bases removed from V and 7 bases from J, the gap between germline ends came to 15 bases. The CDR3 contains 15 residues. The germline V gene encodes CDR1 MNHNS and CDR2 SASEGT. The CDR3 protein is CASSEAVSLRSGYTF. The CDR3 bases are TGTGCCAGCAGTGAAGCGGTCTCTTTACGGTCTGGCTACACCTTC.

This clone was seen a handful of times. The rearrangement joins TRBV19 to TRBJ1-1; tentative D call: TRBD1 (5 bases). The V and J ends lost 3 bases and 0 bases respectively, with 14 bases between them. Germline V lookup: CDR1 LNHDA, CDR2 SQIVND (reference sequence). This CDR3 spans 16 amino acids. This chain's CDR3 is CASSIRQGDLNTEAFF. CDR3 coding DNA: TGTGCCAGTAGTATTCGACAAGGGGACTTGAACACTGAAGCTTTCTTT.

The chain joins TRBV7-2 to TRBJ2-7; tentatively, D is TRBD2 (6 bases). CDR1 and CDR2 (germline): SGHTA, FQGNSA. Trimming removed 5 bases from V and 8 bases from J, with 22 bases in between. The CDR3 contains 15 residues. The CDR3 nucleotides read TGTGCCAGCAGCCCTGGCGGCGGGACTGCGTACCAGCAGTACTTC. Protein sequence: CASSPGGGTAYQQYF.

This chain uses TRBV5-1 with TRBJ1-2, with a possible D match to TRBD1 (6 bases). V was clipped by 6 bases and J by 4 bases, with 19 bases between them. The CDR3 runs 15 residues. Germline V lookup: CDR1 SGHRS, CDR2 YFSETQ. The CDR3 loop is CASIRETGTPYGYTF. CDR3 nucleotides: TGCGCCAGCATTAGGGAGACCGGGACACCCTATGGCTACACCTTC. Based on the CDR3 plus reference TRBV5-1 and TRBJ1-2, the full variable domain is KAGVTQTPRYLIKTRGQQVTLSCSPISGHRSVSWYQQTPGQGLQFLFEYFSETQRNKGNFPGRFSGRQFSNSRSEMNVSTLELGDSALYLCASIRETGTPYGYTFGSGTRLTVV.

This chain links TRBV27 with TRBJ1-6; D perhaps matches TRBD1 (5 bases). The V and J ends lost 6 bases and 5 bases respectively, with 11 bases between them. The CDR3 runs to 14 residues. Germline V gene data show CDR1 as MNHEY and CDR2 as SMNVEV (reference sequence). CDR3 in amino acids: CASRGQGNNSPLHF. The CDR3 region has the DNA TGTGCCAGCAGAGGCCAGGGAAATAATTCACCCCTCCACTTT.

This clone was observed once. The gene calls are TRBV2 and TRBJ2-5, with no clear D. V was trimmed by 11 bases and J by 5 bases, leaving 15 bases between them. Germline V CDR1 and CDR2: SNHLY, FYNNEI. CDR3 length: 12 amino acids. The CDR3 loop reads CASGMGWETQYF. CDR3 in DNA: TGTGCCTCCGGAATGGGCTGGGAGACCCAGTACTTC.

This rearrangement joins TRBV18 to TRBJ1-5, with 9 nucleotides matching TRBD1. Trimming took 2 bases from V and 6 from J; bases not matched to a gene: 2. The germline V gene has CDR1 KGHSH and CDR2 LQKENI. The CDR3 loop spans 14 amino acids. The CDR3 sequence: CASSPGQGIQPQHF. DNA for the CDR3: TGTGCCAGCTCACCAGGACAGGGGATTCAGCCCCAGCATTTT.

V is TRBV5-4 and J is TRBJ1-2, with 8 positions matching TRBD1. The CDR3 is 18 amino acids. The V and J ends lost 1 base and 3 bases, in that order; junction bases with no gene match: 14. In germline, CDR1 is SGHNT, CDR2 YYREEE (reference sequence). CDR3 region: CASSLILLPGQDYYGYTF. The CDR3 DNA follows: TGTGCCAGCAGCTTGATCCTACTGCCGGGACAGGACTACTATGGCTACACCTTC.

This clone has a single count. V gene TRBV28 combines with J gene TRBJ1-1, with TRBD1 as a possible D gene (6 bases). The length of the CDR3 is 18 residues. Germline CDR1 MDHEN, CDR2 SYDVKM. Between the trimmed V and J ends, which lost 4 bases and 0 bases, there was a span of 21 bases. The DNA of the CDR3 is TGTGCCAGCAGTTCCCCGACAGGATCGGGCTCTCTGAACACTGAAGCTTTCTTT. This gives the protein CASSSPTGSGSLNTEAFF.

V usage is TRBV2 and J usage is TRBJ2-7, with TRBD2 identical over 9 bases. J gave up 4 bases and V 10 bases, and 8 bases lay outside the gene matches. Germline V CDR1 and CDR2: SNHLY, FYNNEI. The CDR3 runs to 13 residues. The CDR3 loop is CATAQGLAYEQYF. CDR3 DNA: TGTGCCACCGCCCAGGGACTAGCTTACGAGCAGTACTTC.

As regards this clone: A read error may produce the germline difference seen at one junction end. This sequence joins TRBV6-1 and TRBJ1-1; possible D gene TRBD1, 5 bases. The CDR3 has 13 amino acids. CDR1 MNHNS and CDR2 SASEGT come from the germline V gene. CDR3 DNA: TGTGCCAGCAGTCGGGGGGGGAACGCTGAAGCTTTCTTT. It translates to CASSRGGNAEAFF.

This clone appeared once. Other DNA sequences in this sample translate to the same CDR3. The chain links TRBV6-6 to TRBJ1-1, with 7 positions matching TRBD1. The V gene's germline CDR1 is MNHNY and CDR2 SVGAGI (reference sequence). The CDR3 has 14 residues. V was pared by 6 bases and J by 1 base, with 5 bases of the junction left unmatched. CDR3 DNA: TGTGCCAGCAGAAGGACAGGAGAGAACACTGAAGCTTTCTTT. It specifies CASRRTGENTEAFF.

The V gene is TRBV7-9, the J gene TRBJ2-7; 9 positions agree with TRBD1. This CDR3 has 16 residues. Looked up from germline, CDR1 is SEHNR and CDR2 is FQNEAQ (reference sequence). Trimming removed 5 bases from V and 5 bases from J; junction bases left unmatched: 13. CDR3 in amino acids: CASSPQGAKLPHEQYF. The CDR3, as DNA: TGTGCCAGCAGCCCACAGGGGGCGAAACTACCCCACGAGCAGTACTTC.

Notes on this clone: The same CDR3 can be traced to other DNA sequences in this sample. The chain links TRBV18 to TRBJ1-1; 8 nucleotides match TRBD1. The germline gives CDR1 KGHSH, CDR2 LQKENI. This CDR3 is 14 amino acids long. V lost 3 bases and J lost 1; bases outside the gene matches: 1. The CDR3 is CASSPGQGNTEAFF. The CDR3 DNA follows: TGTGCCAGCTCACCCGGACAGGGGAACACTGAAGCTTTCTTT.

The J gene is TRBJ2-3, the V gene TRBV10-3; 12 bases are shared with TRBD2. The V gene's germline CDR1 is ENHRY and CDR2 SYGVKD. This CDR3 is built from 13 residues. CDR3 DNA: TGTGCTACTCTAGCGGGGGGGACAGATACGCAGTATTTT. Its translation: CATLAGGTDTQYF.

The rearrangement links TRBV5-4 to TRBJ2-7; 7 bases match TRBD1. The CDR3 sequence is 16 residues long. The V and J ends lost 0 bases and 2 bases, in that order; junction bases with no gene match: 8. CDR1 SGHNT and CDR2 YYREEE come from the germline V gene (reference sequence). This chain's CDR3 is CASSLGVDRDTYEQYF. The CDR3, as DNA: TGTGCCAGCAGCTTGGGTGTTGACAGGGATACCTACGAGCAGTACTTC.

This chain links TRBV11-3 with TRBJ2-2; 7 bases map to TRBD1. The CDR3 is 14 amino acids. From germline, CDR1 is SGHNT and CDR2 YENEEA. The junction had 4 bases not matched to a gene; V was cut back by 6 bases and J by 3 bases. CDR3 amino acids: CASSRQGYTGELFF. CDR3 coding DNA: TGTGCCAGCAGTCGACAGGGTTACACCGGGGAGCTGTTTTTT. The whole variable domain, filled in from reference TRBV11-3 and TRBJ2-2, reads EAGVVQSPRYKIIEKKQPVAFWCNPISGHNTLYWYLQNLGQGPELLIRYENEEAVDDSQLPKDRFSAERLKGVDSTLKIQPAELGDSAVYLCASSRQGYTGELFFGEGSRLTVL.

The V gene is TRBV19, the J gene TRBJ2-1; D gene unclear. V lost 3 bases to trimming and J lost 0 bases, with 15 bases between them. The CDR3 is 17 amino acids. Germline V gene lookup returns CDR1 LNHDA and CDR2 SQIVND (reference sequence). CDR3 region: CASSIATVESSYNEQFF. The CDR3, as DNA: TGTGCCAGTAGTATCGCCACAGTCGAAAGCTCCTACAATGAGCAGTTCTTC.